The rows below give T cell receptor beta chains drawn from one sample of a study of OX40 agonist ivuxolimab in advanced cancers. Data came from immunoSEQ multiplex PCR; TCRdb stores just in-frame clones and leaves some out. The repertoire holds tens of thousands of clones, with about four fifths as singletons. The specimen was CD4+ or CD8+ T cells sorted from blood, collected in a trial of the OX40 agonist ivuxolimab. These receptors all stem from an adult with an advanced solid tumor such as melanoma, head and neck, liver or kidney cancer. Each CDR3 is given with its conserved first and last residue. Each record gives: clone size, J gene, D gene, V gene, CDR3 protein, CDR3 DNA. A D gene is named only where the DNA matches it firmly. Clone size is given for some rows only: seen once, a few or many times, or a class if the clone is expanded.

few TRBJ1-2 TRBD1 TRBV11-2 CASSLRGQGAEGYTF TGTGCCAGCAGCTTGAGGGGACAGGGGGCGGAAGGCTACACCTTC
- TRBJ2-3 - TRBV5-1 CASSFGVNTDTQYF TGCGCCAGCAGCTTCGGGGTGAACACAGATACGCAGTATTTT
once TRBJ2-5 - TRBV5-1 CASSLGQPGETQYF TGCGCCAGCAGCTTGGGACAACCAGGAGAGACCCAGTACTTC
- TRBJ1-2 - TRBV29-1 CSVEGRGGTGTNYGYTF TGCAGCGTTGAAGGGCGGGGAGGGACGGGAACTAACTATGGCTACACCTTC
- TRBJ1-2 TRBD1 TRBV7-3 CASSLTKTGYYGYTF TGTGCCAGCAGCTTAACGAAGACAGGGTACTATGGCTACACCTTC
- TRBJ2-7 - TRBV11-2 CASSLSLYEQYF TGTGCCAGCAGCTTAAGCCTATACGAGCAGTACTTC
- TRBJ1-1 TRBD1 TRBV19 CASTPQGTGEAFF TGTGCCAGTACCCCACAGGGGACGGGTGAAGCTTTCTTT
- TRBJ2-3 - TRBV2 CASSEAYRGADTQYF TGTGCCAGCAGTGAAGCGTATCGGGGCGCGGATACGCAGTATTTT
- TRBJ2-5 TRBD2 TRBV7-7 CASSLGTSRGETQYF TGTGCTAGCAGCTTAGGGACTAGTAGAGGCGAGACCCAGTACTTC
- TRBJ1-2 TRBD1 TRBV27 CASSLLGQGRGYTF TGTGCCAGCAGTTTACTGGGACAGGGAAGGGGCTACACCTTC
- TRBJ1-4 - TRBV29-1 CSVEGEEKLFF TGCAGCGTTGAGGGTGAGGAAAAACTGTTTTTT
once TRBJ1-3 - TRBV6-1 CASSEKGVFGNTIYF TGTGCCAGCAGTGAGAAGGGAGTTTTTGGAAACACCATATATTTT
few TRBJ1-6 - TRBV2 CASRSYNSPLHF TGTGCCAGCCGTTCCTATAATTCACCCCTCCACTTT
- TRBJ2-1 TRBD2 TRBV2 CASSPTSRTYNEQFF TGTGCCAGCAGTCCGACTAGCCGTACATACAATGAGCAGTTCTTC
once TRBJ1-4 TRBD1 TRBV4-3 CASSQVGTGEKLFF TGCGCCAGCAGCCAAGTGGGGACAGGGGAAAAACTGTTTTTT
- TRBJ2-6 - TRBV7-2 CASSLLGSSLSGANVLTF TGTGCCAGCAGCTTATTGGGCAGTTCCCTATCTGGGGCCAACGTCCTGACTTTC
- TRBJ2-2 - TRBV21-1 CASSKNRSGTGPTGELFF TGTGCCAGCAGCAAAAATAGGTCCGGGACGGGGCCCACCGGGGAGCTGTTTTTT
- TRBJ1-1 - TRBV6-5 CASSYSQETEAFF TGTGCCAGCAGTTACTCGCAGGAAACTGAAGCTTTCTTT
- TRBJ2-1 TRBD2 TRBV5-1 CASSLQAGLGNEQFF TGCGCCAGCAGCTTGCAAGCGGGGCTTGGCAATGAGCAGTTCTTC
- TRBJ1-4 - TRBV2 CASGGTLSTNEKLFF TGTGCCAGCGGGGGGACCCTGTCAACTAATGAAAAACTGTTTTTT
- TRBJ1-6 - TRBV6-5 CASRSTGGRNSPLHF TGTGCCAGCAGGTCGACCGGGGGCCGGAATTCACCCCTCCACTTT
few TRBJ1-5 - TRBV18 CASSQQGEQPQHF TGTGCCAGCTCTCAGCAGGGTGAACAGCCCCAGCATTTT
- TRBJ1-5 TRBD1 TRBV6-1 CASTPTGSNQPQHF TGTGCCAGCACTCCGACAGGGAGCAATCAGCCCCAGCATTTT
- TRBJ2-3 TRBD1 TRBV11-2 CASSQSGGSRTDTQYF TGTGCCAGCAGTCAATCAGGGGGTTCCCGCACAGATACGCAGTATTTT
few TRBJ1-2 TRBD1 TRBV5-1 CASSWTGTELYGYTF TGCGCCAGCAGCTGGACCGGGACAGAACTCTATGGCTACACCTTC
- TRBJ1-4 - TRBV6-5 CASVGTDNEKLFF TGTGCCAGCGTAGGGACGGATAATGAAAAACTGTTTTTT
- TRBJ1-4 - TRBV5-6 CASSLGEKLFF TGTGCCAGCAGCTTGGGTGAAAAACTGTTTTTT
many TRBJ1-2 TRBD1 TRBV19 CAIIRPGGNGYTF TGTGCCATCATCAGACCAGGGGGCAATGGCTACACCTTC
- TRBJ2-5 TRBD1 TRBV27 CATWDREETQYF TGTGCCACCTGGGACAGAGAAGAGACCCAGTACTTC
- TRBJ2-3 TRBD2 TRBV6-1 CASSEFWGRASTDTQYF TGTGCCAGCAGTGAGTTCTGGGGGAGGGCTAGCACAGATACGCAGTATTTT
- TRBJ2-7 TRBD1 TRBV18 CASSPGTGAYEQYF TGTGCCAGCTCACCAGGGACAGGGGCGTACGAGCAGTACTTC
- TRBJ2-2 - TRBV29-1 CSVAVSFPNTGELFF TGCAGCGTTGCGGTATCGTTCCCGAACACCGGGGAGCTGTTTTTT
medium-sized TRBJ2-2 - TRBV30 CAWSRAGSTGELFF TGTGCCTGGAGTCGGGCGGGATCCACCGGGGAGCTGTTTTTT
few TRBJ2-5 TRBD2 TRBV19 CASSIFPVGSGDQETQYF TGTGCCAGTAGTATCTTCCCAGTAGGTAGCGGGGATCAAGAGACCCAGTACTTC
- TRBJ1-4 - TRBV19 CASSMRGLEKLFF TGTGCCAGTAGTATGCGCGGGCTTGAAAAACTGTTTTTT
- TRBJ2-2 - TRBV7-3 CASSLMAGQLTGELFF TGTGCCAGCAGCTTAATGGCGGGACAACTCACCGGGGAGCTGTTTTTT
- TRBJ1-1 - TRBV5-6 CASSTESREAFF TGTGCCAGCAGCACCGAGTCCCGGGAAGCTTTCTTT
- TRBJ2-5 TRBD1 TRBV7-9 CASSYTIGTGVSETQYF TGTGCCAGCAGCTATACCATCGGGACAGGGGTATCAGAGACCCAGTACTTC
- TRBJ1-6 - TRBV27 CASSEGFYNSPLHF TGTGCCAGCAGTGAGGGGTTCTATAATTCACCCCTCCACTTT
- TRBJ2-3 - TRBV7-3 CASSLGGTSTDTQYF TGTGCCAGCAGCTTAGGGGGAACTAGCACAGATACGCAGTATTTT
many TRBJ1-5 - TRBV2 CASSPGRYSNQPQHF TGTGCCAGCAGCCCGGGACGGTATAGCAATCAGCCCCAGCATTTT
- TRBJ2-2 - TRBV5-4 CASSTGILRTGELFF TGTGCCAGCAGCACAGGGATCCTACGCACCGGGGAGCTGTTTTTT
- TRBJ2-7 - TRBV7-3 CASSVGQGRAYEQYF TGTGCCAGCAGTGTAGGTCAGGGTCGGGCCTACGAGCAGTACTTC
- TRBJ2-7 - TRBV11-2 CASSLLPLRGQYF TGTGCCAGCAGCTTACTCCCCCTTAGAGGGCAGTACTTC
- TRBJ2-1 TRBD2 TRBV14 CASSPLGTSSNLNEQFF TGTGCCAGCAGCCCCTTGGGGACTAGTAGTAATTTGAATGAGCAGTTCTTC
once TRBJ1-1 TRBD1 TRBV15 CATSRGWGTARNTEAFF TGTGCCACCAGCAGGGGATGGGGGACAGCCAGGAACACTGAAGCTTTCTTT
once TRBJ2-5 TRBD1 TRBV30 CAWSEGQEETQYF TGTGCCTGGAGTGAGGGACAGGAAGAGACCCAGTACTTC
- TRBJ1-6 - TRBV6-5 CASSYSGQLSPLHF TGTGCCAGCAGTTACAGTGGCCAGCTTTCACCCCTCCACTTT
- TRBJ1-2 - TRBV19 CASYGYYYGYTF TGTGCCAGTTACGGTTATTACTATGGCTACACCTTC
- TRBJ2-2 - TRBV7-7 CASRQTHTGELFF TGTGCTAGCCGACAGACCCACACCGGGGAGCTGTTTTTT